The rows below give T cell receptor beta chains drawn from one sample of a study of regulatory T cells in long-lasting Graves disease. Each CDR3 protein is one row after TCRdb ran MiXCR on the multiplex PCR reads. The sample lists about 620,000 distinct CDR3 sequences; roughly 15% were seen once. The sample was also reused in another study, on T cells in Graves' hyperthyroidism and ophthalmopathy.

The material sequenced was peripheral blood mononuclear cells (PBMCs), taken at new diagnosis, from a patient treated with antithyroid drugs. The receptors were gathered from a woman aged 25 to 39 with Graves disease. Both conserved end residues are part of each CDR3. A D gene is named only where the DNA matches it firmly. Clone size appears in some rows only: once, few, many, or a class for an expanded clone.

size: few; D: TRBD2; V: TRBV7-3; J: TRBJ2-5; CDR3: CASSSRTSGSQETQYF; DNA: TGTGCCAGCAGCTCCCGGACTAGCGGGAGCCAAGAGACCCAGTACTTC
size: .; D: .; V: TRBV5-4; J: TRBJ2-1; CDR3: CASGLMVGHKQFF; DNA: TGTGCCTCCGGGTTGATGGTCGGACACAAGCAGTTCTTC
size: many; D: .; V: TRBV28; J: TRBJ2-7; CDR3: CASSLEGASTEQYF; DNA: TGTGCCAGCAGTTTAGAGGGAGCGAGTACCGAGCAGTACTTC
size: few; D: TRBD1; V: TRBV11-1; J: TRBJ2-3; CDR3: CASRNRDSLPPGSDTQYF; DNA: TGTGCCAGCAGAAACCGGGACAGCCTACCCCCTGGGAGCGATACGCAGTATTTT
size: .; D: .; V: TRBV5-1; J: TRBJ1-4; CDR3: CASSEPGGEKLFF; DNA: TGCGCCAGCAGCGAGCCGGGAGGTGAAAAACTGTTTTTT
size: many; D: TRBD1; V: TRBV28; J: TRBJ2-1; CDR3: CASSAMTGIDEQFF; DNA: TGTGCCAGCAGTGCCATGACAGGGATCGATGAGCAGTTCTTC
size: .; D: .; V: TRBV7-9; J: TRBJ1-3; CDR3: CASRLDRGNTIYF; DNA: TGTGCCAGCAGGCTAGATAGAGGAAACACCATATATTTT
size: many; D: .; V: TRBV12-3/TRBV12-4; J: TRBJ2-7; CDR3: CASTPLVYPYEQYF; DNA: TGTGCCAGCACCCCGCTAGTTTACCCCTACGAGCAGTACTTC
size: .; D: TRBD2; V: TRBV30; J: TRBJ2-5; CDR3: CAWSRKGLAGGRGQETQYF; DNA: TGTGCCTGGAGTAGAAAGGGACTAGCGGGAGGAAGAGGGCAAGAGACCCAGTACTTC
size: few; D: TRBD1; V: TRBV7-3; J: TRBJ2-1; CDR3: CASSPHRKGALYNEQFF; DNA: TGTGCCAGCAGCCCACACCGTAAGGGGGCACTTTACAATGAGCAGTTCTTC
size: few; D: .; V: TRBV18; J: TRBJ1-1; CDR3: CASSPPELPLAYTEAFF; DNA: TGTGCCAGCTCACCACCGGAACTGCCGCTGGCGTACACTGAAGCTTTCTTT
size: many; D: .; V: TRBV7-2; J: TRBJ2-7; CDR3: CASSLGEGAYEQYF; DNA: TGTGCCAGCAGCTTGGGGGAGGGGGCTTATGAGCAGTACTTC
size: .; D: TRBD1; V: TRBV9; J: TRBJ2-3; CDR3: CASSPRGLRTDTQYF; DNA: TGTGCCAGCAGCCCGAGGGGGCTCCGCACAGATACGCAGTATTTT
size: many; D: TRBD1; V: TRBV6-6; J: TRBJ1-1; CDR3: CASSYSTLGGAGNTEAFF; DNA: TGTGCCAGCAGTTACTCGACTCTAGGGGGCGCGGGGAACACTGAAGCTTTCTTT
size: few; D: .; V: TRBV18; J: TRBJ1-1; CDR3: CASSPLAENTEAFF; DNA: TGTGCCAGCTCACCCCTGGCAGAGAACACTGAAGCTTTCTTT
size: .; D: .; V: TRBV18; J: TRBJ2-7; CDR3: CASSSALSPYEQYF; DNA: TGTGCCAGCTCATCAGCGTTAAGTCCCTACGAGCAGTACTTC
size: .; D: TRBD2; V: TRBV18; J: TRBJ2-3; CDR3: CASSRTTSGRAYTDTQYF; DNA: TGTGCCAGCTCACGGACTACTAGCGGGAGGGCCTACACAGATACGCAGTATTTT
size: many; D: .; V: TRBV10-3; J: TRBJ1-1; CDR3: CAISESGPNMNTEAFF; DNA: TGTGCCATCAGTGAGTCCGGACCCAACATGAACACTGAAGCTTTCTTT
size: .; D: .; V: TRBV11-1; J: TRBJ2-5; CDR3: CASSDRYRQETQYF; DNA: TGTGCCAGCAGCGACCGATACAGGCAAGAGACCCAGTACTTC
size: many; D: TRBD2; V: TRBV28; J: TRBJ2-3; CDR3: CASSLAGGGTDTQYF; DNA: TGTGCCAGCAGCTTAGCGGGAGGCGGTACAGATACGCAGTATTTT
size: .; D: TRBD1; V: TRBV11-2; J: TRBJ2-1; CDR3: CASSPEPGGFNEQFF; DNA: TGTGCCAGCAGCCCAGAACCAGGGGGCTTCAATGAGCAGTTCTTC
size: .; D: TRBD1; V: TRBV29-1; J: TRBJ2-6; CDR3: CIPGRAGGVPAGANVLTF; DNA: TGCATCCCCGGCAGGGCAGGGGGCGTTCCGGCTGGGGCCAACGTCCTGACTTTC
size: .; D: TRBD1; V: TRBV28; J: TRBJ2-6; CDR3: CASSLWTGAGANVLTF; DNA: TGTGCCAGCAGTTTATGGACAGGGGCTGGGGCCAACGTCCTGACTTTC
size: few; D: .; V: TRBV20-1; J: TRBJ1-5; CDR3: CSARQGFNQPQHF; DNA: TGCAGTGCTAGACAGGGCTTCAATCAGCCCCAGCATTTT
size: few; D: .; V: TRBV25-1; J: TRBJ2-2; CDR3: CGWEGQNTGELFF; DNA: TGTGGGTGGGAGGGACAGAACACCGGGGAGCTGTTTTTT
size: many; D: .; V: TRBV6-9; J: TRBJ2-7; CDR3: CASSYARDVSEQYF; DNA: TGTGCCAGCAGTTACGCCCGGGACGTATCCGAGCAGTACTTC
size: .; D: .; V: TRBV5-1; J: TRBJ2-4; CDR3: CASSLMGTAENIQYF; DNA: TGCGCCAGCAGCTTGATGGGGACCGCTGAAAACATTCAGTACTTC
size: .; D: .; V: TRBV28; J: TRBJ2-7; CDR3: CASTQQFKYEQYF; DNA: TGTGCCAGCACTCAGCAGTTTAAATACGAGCAGTACTTC
size: many; D: .; V: TRBV11-2; J: TRBJ2-3; CDR3: CASSQALGTMRITDTQYF; DNA: TGTGCCAGCAGCCAGGCCCTAGGGACAATGCGAATCACAGATACGCAGTATTTT
size: .; D: .; V: TRBV2; J: TRBJ2-1; CDR3: CASSRGELEQFF; DNA: TGTGCCAGCAGTAGGGGAGAACTTGAGCAGTTCTTC
size: many; D: TRBD2; V: TRBV3-1; J: TRBJ2-4; CDR3: CASSSTTSGGNIQYF; DNA: TGTGCCAGCAGCTCAACGACTAGCGGGGGAAACATTCAGTACTTC
size: .; D: .; V: TRBV19; J: TRBJ1-5; CDR3: CASTSGGMGQPQHF; DNA: TGTGCCAGTACCTCGGGGGGAATGGGTCAGCCCCAGCATTTT
size: few; D: .; V: TRBV3-1; J: TRBJ2-6; CDR3: CASSQHAGANVLTF; DNA: TGTGCCAGCAGCCAACATGCTGGGGCCAACGTCCTGACTTTC
size: few; D: .; V: TRBV12-3/TRBV12-4; J: TRBJ1-2; CDR3: CASSETAPVYGYTF; DNA: TGTGCCAGCAGTGAGACAGCTCCCGTATATGGCTACACCTTC
size: .; D: .; V: TRBV9; J: TRBJ2-1; CDR3: CASSARQSSSYNEQFF; DNA: TGTGCCAGCAGCGCTCGACAGTCGAGCTCCTACAATGAGCAGTTCTTC
size: .; D: .; V: TRBV7-9; J: TRBJ2-2; CDR3: CASSLSDSLNTGELFF; DNA: TGTGCCAGCAGCCTCTCGGACTCCTTGAACACCGGGGAGCTGTTTTTT
size: few; D: TRBD1; V: TRBV29-1; J: TRBJ2-1; CDR3: CSALGGDRGDEQFF; DNA: TGCAGCGCTCTGGGGGGGGACAGGGGCGATGAGCAGTTCTTC
size: many; D: TRBD2; V: TRBV6-5; J: TRBJ2-7; CDR3: CASSWGLAGSHEQYF; DNA: TGTGCCAGCAGTTGGGGACTAGCGGGATCCCACGAGCAGTACTTC
size: many; D: .; V: TRBV20-1; J: TRBJ1-1; CDR3: CSARDGSFNTEAFF; DNA: TGCAGTGCCAGGGACGGATCTTTCAACACTGAAGCTTTCTTT
size: many; D: .; V: TRBV28; J: TRBJ2-7; CDR3: CATSTTLHYEQYF; DNA: TGTGCCACCTCGACTACCCTACACTACGAGCAGTACTTC
size: .; D: .; V: TRBV25-1; J: TRBJ1-1; CDR3: CASSDAGPNTEAFF; DNA: TGTGCCAGCAGTGATGCAGGTCCGAACACTGAAGCTTTCTTT
size: .; D: .; V: TRBV2; J: TRBJ1-5; CDR3: CASSATLEGQPQHF; DNA: TGTGCCAGCTCGGCGACTCTTGAGGGTCAGCCCCAGCATTTT
size: .; D: TRBD2; V: TRBV20-1; J: TRBJ2-7; CDR3: CSARDKAGADYEQYF; DNA: TGCAGTGCTAGAGACAAAGCGGGAGCCGATTACGAGCAGTACTTC
size: few; D: TRBD2; V: TRBV20-1; J: TRBJ2-3; CDR3: CSANSGRLSDTQYF; DNA: TGCAGTGCAAATAGCGGGAGGCTCTCAGATACGCAGTATTTT
size: few; D: .; V: TRBV7-6; J: TRBJ2-3; CDR3: CASSRSEGRMMPSFDTQYF; DNA: TGTGCCAGCAGCCGTTCGGAGGGCAGGATGATGCCTTCCTTCGATACGCAGTATTTT
size: many; D: TRBD2; V: TRBV6-5; J: TRBJ2-5; CDR3: CASSYWATSAGYLQETQYF; DNA: TGTGCCAGCAGTTACTGGGCGACTAGCGCTGGATACCTCCAAGAGACCCAGTACTTC
size: .; D: .; V: TRBV7-2; J: TRBJ2-5; CDR3: CASSSFHLDGETQYF; DNA: TGTGCCAGCAGCTCATTTCATCTAGATGGAGAGACCCAGTACTTC
size: .; D: TRBD2; V: TRBV4-1; J: TRBJ2-7; CDR3: CASSQGAGGGTYEQYF; DNA: TGCGCCAGCAGCCAAGGTGCGGGAGGAGGAACCTACGAGCAGTACTTC
size: few; D: TRBD1; V: TRBV2; J: TRBJ2-5; CDR3: CASAGQGAARETQYF; DNA: TGTGCCAGCGCTGGACAGGGGGCTGCTCGAGAGACCCAGTACTTC
size: many; D: .; V: TRBV18; J: TRBJ1-1; CDR3: CASSPAGERGEAFF; DNA: TGTGCCAGCTCACCCGCGGGGGAAAGGGGTGAAGCTTTCTTT